This TCR beta chain derives from a study of long-term antiretroviral therapy in people with HIV. Comments on this clone: Its antigen is as yet unknown.

The samples, holding roughly 0.85-10 million cryopreserved PBMC, were thawed before DNA extraction was carried out. Study results and caveats: HIV repertoire CDR3 lengths ranged less widely than those of controls. Someone took the blood between about 2003 and 2018, maybe while older ART regimens were in use.

Researchers report immunoSEQ v3.0 was run at survey level. Profiling relied on immunoSEQ multiplex PCR, and the TCRdb table lists in-frame clones only, not all of them. The table includes over 30,000 clones, roughly nine tenths detected once. Germline CDR1 reads SGHNT; CDR2 reads YYREEE (reference sequence). This CDR3 contains 16 residues. J lost 3 bases, V lost 4 bases, and 9 bases had no gene match. The sample in question was unsorted PBMCs, obtained 1.2 years after starting antiretroviral therapy. This receptor was obtained from a woman aged 45-59 years with HIV. The chain joins TRBV5-4 to TRBJ1-2; 10 bases match TRBD1. CDR3 DNA: TGTGCCAGCAGCCAGGGTGGGACAGGGGAATACTATGGCTACACCTTC. As protein: CASSQGGTGEYYGYTF.